This T cell receptor beta chain was sequenced for a study of blood T cells in healthy people across ages. Study results and limitations: Any changes in expanded clonotypes were possibly confounded, as donor CMV status remained unknown.

In regard to this clonotype: The antigen remains undetermined.

CDR3 length equals 13 residues. V gave up 3 bases and J gave up 2 bases, with 5 bases separating them. Looked up from germline, CDR1 is SNHLY and CDR2 is FYNNEI. PCR was performed a second time for about 7 to 11 cycles using a sample-barcoded 5' primer and a J-beta primer mix. Each CDR3 protein is one row after TCRdb ran MiXCR on the 5' RACE reads. The sample includes about 680,000 distinct CDR3 sequences, over 45% of them seen just once. Each donor's blood draw was 8.5 to 10 milliliters of peripheral blood. This chain joins TRBV2 and TRBJ2-1; D is ambiguous. This sequence was found in a woman in her fifties or sixties in good health. The specimen sequenced was blood. In nucleotides, the CDR3 is TGTGCCAGCAGTGACGAGCCCTACAATGAGCAGTTCTTC. This sequence encodes CASSDEPYNEQFF.